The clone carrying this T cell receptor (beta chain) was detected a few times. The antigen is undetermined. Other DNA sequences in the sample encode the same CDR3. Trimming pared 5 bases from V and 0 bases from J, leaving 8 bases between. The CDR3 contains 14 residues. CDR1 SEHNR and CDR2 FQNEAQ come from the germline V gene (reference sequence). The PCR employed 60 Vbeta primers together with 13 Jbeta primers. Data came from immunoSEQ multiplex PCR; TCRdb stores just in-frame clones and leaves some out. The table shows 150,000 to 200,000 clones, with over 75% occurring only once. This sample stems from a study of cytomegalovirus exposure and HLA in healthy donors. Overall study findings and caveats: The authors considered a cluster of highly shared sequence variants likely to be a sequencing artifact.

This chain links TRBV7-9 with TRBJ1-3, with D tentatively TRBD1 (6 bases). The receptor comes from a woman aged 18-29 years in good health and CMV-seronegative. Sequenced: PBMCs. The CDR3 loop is CASSLDSSGNTIYF. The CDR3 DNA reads TGTGCCAGCAGCCTGGACAGCTCTGGAAACACCATATATTTT.